This T cell receptor (beta chain) was captured in a study of blood T cells in healthy people across ages. Study at large: About one barcoded TCR beta cDNA was captured per two T cells. Study results and limitations: When one million T cells were used, diversity estimates were thought to be underestimates.

This CDR3 has 13 amino acids. V was clipped by 1 base and J by 4 bases, with 5 bases between them. Looked up from germline, CDR1 is SGHTA and CDR2 is FQGNSA. Using a J-beta primer mix together with a sample-barcoded 5' primer, a second PCR was run for about 6 to 11 cycles. TCRdb redid the calling of the 5' RACE reads with MiXCR, one entry per CDR3 protein. This sample has about a million distinct CDR3 sequences, with more than 30% found just once. This clonotype has ten or more counts. Its antigen is unidentified. This chain links TRBV7-2 with TRBJ1-5; weak D call: TRBD1 (5 bases). The source material was blood. This clonotype was obtained from a man aged 18 to 29 in good health. The CDR3 DNA sequence: TGTGCCAGCAGCTTAGGACAGAATCAGCCCCAGCATTTT. Translated: CASSLGQNQPQHF.